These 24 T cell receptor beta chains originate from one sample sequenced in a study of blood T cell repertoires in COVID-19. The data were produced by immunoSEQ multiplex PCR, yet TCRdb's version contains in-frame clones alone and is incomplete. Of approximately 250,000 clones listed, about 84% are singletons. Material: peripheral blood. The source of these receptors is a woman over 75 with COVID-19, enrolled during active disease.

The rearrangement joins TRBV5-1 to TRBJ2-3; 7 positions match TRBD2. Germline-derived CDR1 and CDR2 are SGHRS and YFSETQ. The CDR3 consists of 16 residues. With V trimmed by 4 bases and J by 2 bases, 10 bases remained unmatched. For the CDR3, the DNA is TGCGCCAGCAGCGGGTACATAGCGGGTTTCACAGATACGCAGTATTTT. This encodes CASSGYIAGFTDTQYF. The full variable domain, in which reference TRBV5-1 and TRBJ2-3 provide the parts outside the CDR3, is KAGVTQTPRYLIKTRGQQVTLSCSPISGHRSVSWYQQTPGQGLQFLFEYFSETQRNKGNFPGRFSGRQFSNSRSEMNVSTLELGDSALYLCASSGYIAGFTDTQYFGPGTRLTVL.

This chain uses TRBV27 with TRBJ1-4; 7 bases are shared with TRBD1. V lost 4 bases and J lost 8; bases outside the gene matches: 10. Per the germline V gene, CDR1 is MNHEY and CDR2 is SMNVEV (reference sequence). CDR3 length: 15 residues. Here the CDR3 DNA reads TGTGCCAGCAGTTCCGTGACAGGGATTAGGGAAAAACTGTTTTTT. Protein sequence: CASSSVTGIREKLFF.

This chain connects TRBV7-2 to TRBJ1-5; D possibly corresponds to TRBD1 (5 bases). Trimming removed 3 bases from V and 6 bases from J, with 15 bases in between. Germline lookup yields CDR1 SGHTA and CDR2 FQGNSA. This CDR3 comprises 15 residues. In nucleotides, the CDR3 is TGTGCCAGCAGCTTCTCACAGGATAGTTCTCAGCCCCAGCATTTT. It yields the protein CASSFSQDSSQPQHF.

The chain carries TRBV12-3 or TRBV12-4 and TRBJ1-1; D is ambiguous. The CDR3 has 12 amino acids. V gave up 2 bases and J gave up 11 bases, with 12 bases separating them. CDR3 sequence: CASSLTLGRAFF. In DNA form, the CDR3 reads TGTGCCAGCAGTTTAACGTTAGGGAGGGCTTTCTTT.

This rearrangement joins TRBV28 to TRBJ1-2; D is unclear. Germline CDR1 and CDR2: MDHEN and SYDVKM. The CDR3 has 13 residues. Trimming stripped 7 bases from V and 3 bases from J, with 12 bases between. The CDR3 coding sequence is TGTGCCAGCACAGATTCCCGATACTATGGCTACACCTTC. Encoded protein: CASTDSRYYGYTF.

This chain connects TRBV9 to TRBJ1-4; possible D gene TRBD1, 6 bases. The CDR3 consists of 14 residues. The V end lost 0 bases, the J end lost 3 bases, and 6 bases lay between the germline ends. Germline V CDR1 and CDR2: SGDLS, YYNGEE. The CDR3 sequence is CASSVGQANEKLFF. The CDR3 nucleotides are TGTGCCAGCAGCGTAGGACAGGCTAATGAAAAACTGTTTTTT.

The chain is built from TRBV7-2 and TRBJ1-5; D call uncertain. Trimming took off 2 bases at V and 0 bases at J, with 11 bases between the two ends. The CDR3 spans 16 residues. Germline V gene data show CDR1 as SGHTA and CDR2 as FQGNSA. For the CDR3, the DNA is TGTGCCAGCAGCTTATCCCCTTTTTCTAGCAATCAGCCCCAGCATTTT. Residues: CASSLSPFSSNQPQHF.

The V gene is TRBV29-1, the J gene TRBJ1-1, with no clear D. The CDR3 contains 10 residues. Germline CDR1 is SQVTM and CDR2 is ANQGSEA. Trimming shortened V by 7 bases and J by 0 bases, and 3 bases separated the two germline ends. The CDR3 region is CSAVNTEAFF. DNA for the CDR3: TGCAGCGCCGTGAACACTGAAGCTTTCTTT.

The CDR3 loop is CASSFSGVPVAFF. The CDR3 DNA follows: TGTGCCAGCAGTTTTTCCGGGGTTCCGGTAGCTTTCTTT. This rearrangement joins TRBV12-3 or TRBV12-4 to TRBJ1-1; no clear D. The CDR3 has 13 residues. The V end was cut by 3 bases, the J end by 10 bases, with 15 bases between.

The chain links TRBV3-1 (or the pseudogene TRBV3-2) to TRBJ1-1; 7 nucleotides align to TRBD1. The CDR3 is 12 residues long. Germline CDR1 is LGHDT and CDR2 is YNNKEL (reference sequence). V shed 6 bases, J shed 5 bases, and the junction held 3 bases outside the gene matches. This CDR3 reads CASRTGATEAFF. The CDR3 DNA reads TGTGCCAGCAGAACAGGGGCGACTGAAGCTTTCTTT.

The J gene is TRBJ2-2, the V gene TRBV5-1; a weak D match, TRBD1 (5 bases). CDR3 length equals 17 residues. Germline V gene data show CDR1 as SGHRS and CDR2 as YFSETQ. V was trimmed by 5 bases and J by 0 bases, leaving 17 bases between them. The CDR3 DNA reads TGCGCCAGCAGTACGACAGCGAGTGTGACGAACACCGGGGAGCTGTTTTTT. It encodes CASSTTASVTNTGELFF.

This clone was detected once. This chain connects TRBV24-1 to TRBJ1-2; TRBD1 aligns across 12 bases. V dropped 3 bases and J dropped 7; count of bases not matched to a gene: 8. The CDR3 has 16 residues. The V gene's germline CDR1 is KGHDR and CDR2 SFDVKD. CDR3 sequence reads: CATSDAGTGGRGGYTF. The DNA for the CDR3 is TGTGCCACCAGTGATGCTGGGACAGGGGGCCGGGGTGGCTACACCTTC.

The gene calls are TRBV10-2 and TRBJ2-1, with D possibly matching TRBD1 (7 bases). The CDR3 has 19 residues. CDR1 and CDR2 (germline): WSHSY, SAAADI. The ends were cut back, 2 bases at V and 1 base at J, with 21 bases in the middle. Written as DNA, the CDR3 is TGCGCCAGCAGTGAGATGCTCAGGGGGGCGACAAGGTCCTACAATGAGCAGTTCTTC. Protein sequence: CASSEMLRGATRSYNEQFF.

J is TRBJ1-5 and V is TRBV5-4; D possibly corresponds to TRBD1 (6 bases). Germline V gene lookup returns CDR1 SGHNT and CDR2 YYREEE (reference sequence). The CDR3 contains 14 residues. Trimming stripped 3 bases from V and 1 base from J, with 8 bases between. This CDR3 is CASSSDRSNQPQHF. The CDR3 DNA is TGTGCCAGCAGCTCCGACAGGAGCAATCAGCCCCAGCATTTT. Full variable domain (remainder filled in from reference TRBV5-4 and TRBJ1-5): ETGVTQSPTHLIKTRGQQVTLRCSSQSGHNTVSWYQQALGQGPQFIFQYYREEENGRGNFPPRFSGLQFPNYSSELNVNALELDDSALYLCASSSDRSNQPQHFGDGTRLSIL.

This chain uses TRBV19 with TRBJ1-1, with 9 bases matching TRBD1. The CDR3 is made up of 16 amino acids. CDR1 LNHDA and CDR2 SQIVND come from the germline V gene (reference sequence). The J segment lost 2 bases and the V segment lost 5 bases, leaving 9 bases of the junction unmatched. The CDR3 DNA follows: TGTGCCAGTAGTCCCACGACAGGGGGGATAAACACTGAAGCTTTCTTT. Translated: CASSPTTGGINTEAFF.

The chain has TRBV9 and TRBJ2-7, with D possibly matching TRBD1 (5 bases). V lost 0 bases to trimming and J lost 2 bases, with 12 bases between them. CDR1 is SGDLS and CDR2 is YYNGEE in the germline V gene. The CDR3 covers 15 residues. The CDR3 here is CASSVGIGATYEQYF. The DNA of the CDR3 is TGTGCCAGCAGCGTAGGGATAGGGGCAACCTACGAGCAGTACTTC. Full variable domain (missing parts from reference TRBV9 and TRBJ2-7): DSGVTQTPKHLITATGQRVTLRCSPRSGDLSVYWYQQSLDQGLQFLIQYYNGEERAKGNILERFSAQQFPDLHSELNLSSLELGDSALYFCASSVGIGATYEQYFGPGTRLTVT.

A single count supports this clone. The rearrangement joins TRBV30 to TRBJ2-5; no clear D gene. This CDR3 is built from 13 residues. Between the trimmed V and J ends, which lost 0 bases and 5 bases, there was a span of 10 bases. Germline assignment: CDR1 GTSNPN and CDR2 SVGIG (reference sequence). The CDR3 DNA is TGTGCCTGGAGTGTACAGCTCCTCGAGACCCAGTACTTC. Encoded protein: CAWSVQLLETQYF.

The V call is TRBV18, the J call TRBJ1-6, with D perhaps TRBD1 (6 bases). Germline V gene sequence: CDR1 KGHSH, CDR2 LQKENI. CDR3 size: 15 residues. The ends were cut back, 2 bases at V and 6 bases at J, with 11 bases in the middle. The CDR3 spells CASSPGGGSNSPLHF. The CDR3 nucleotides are TGTGCCAGCTCACCAGGGGGCGGGAGTAATTCACCCCTCCACTTT.

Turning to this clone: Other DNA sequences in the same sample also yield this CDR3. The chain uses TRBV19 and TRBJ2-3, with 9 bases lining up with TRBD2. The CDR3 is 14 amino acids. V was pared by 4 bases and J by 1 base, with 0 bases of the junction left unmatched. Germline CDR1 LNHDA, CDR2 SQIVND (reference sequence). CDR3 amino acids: CASSTSGGTDTQYF. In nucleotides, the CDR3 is TGTGCCAGTAGTACTAGCGGGGGCACAGATACGCAGTATTTT. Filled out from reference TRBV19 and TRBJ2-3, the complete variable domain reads DGGITQSPKYLFRKEGQNVTLSCEQNLNHDAMYWYRQDPGQGLRLIYYSQIVNDFQKGDIAEGYSVSREKKESFPLTVTSAQKNPTAFYLCASSTSGGTDTQYFGPGTRLTVL.

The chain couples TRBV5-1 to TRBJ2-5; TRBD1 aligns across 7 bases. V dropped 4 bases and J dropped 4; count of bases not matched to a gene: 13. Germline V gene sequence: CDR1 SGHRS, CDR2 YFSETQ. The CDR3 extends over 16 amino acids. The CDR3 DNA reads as TGCGCCAGCAGCAGTGGACAGGACGGAAAGGGAGAGACCCAGTACTTC. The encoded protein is CASSSGQDGKGETQYF.

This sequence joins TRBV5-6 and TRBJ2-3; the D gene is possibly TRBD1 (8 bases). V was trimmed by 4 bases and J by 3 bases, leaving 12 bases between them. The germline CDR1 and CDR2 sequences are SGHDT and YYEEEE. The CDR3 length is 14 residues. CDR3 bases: TGTGCCAGCAGCCCACAGGGGGGGACAGATACGCAGTATTTT. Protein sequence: CASSPQGGTDTQYF.

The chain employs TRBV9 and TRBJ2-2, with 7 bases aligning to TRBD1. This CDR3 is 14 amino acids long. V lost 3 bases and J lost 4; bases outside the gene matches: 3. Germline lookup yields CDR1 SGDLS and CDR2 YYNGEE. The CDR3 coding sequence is TGTGCCAGCAGCGCGCACAGGGGCACCGGGGAGCTGTTTTTT. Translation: CASSAHRGTGELFF.

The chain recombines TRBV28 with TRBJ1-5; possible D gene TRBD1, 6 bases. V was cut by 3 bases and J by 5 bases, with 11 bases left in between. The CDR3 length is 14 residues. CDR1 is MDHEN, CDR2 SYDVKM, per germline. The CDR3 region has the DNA TGTGCCAGCAGTTTTGACAGGTATTATCAGCCCCAGCATTTT. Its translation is CASSFDRYYQPQHF.

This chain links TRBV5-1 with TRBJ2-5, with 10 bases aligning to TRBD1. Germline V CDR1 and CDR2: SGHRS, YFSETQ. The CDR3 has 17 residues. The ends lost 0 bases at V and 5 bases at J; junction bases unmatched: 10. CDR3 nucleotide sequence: TGCGCCAGCAGCTTGGGACAGGGGGCGAACCTGGGGGAGACCCAGTACTTC. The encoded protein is CASSLGQGANLGETQYF.